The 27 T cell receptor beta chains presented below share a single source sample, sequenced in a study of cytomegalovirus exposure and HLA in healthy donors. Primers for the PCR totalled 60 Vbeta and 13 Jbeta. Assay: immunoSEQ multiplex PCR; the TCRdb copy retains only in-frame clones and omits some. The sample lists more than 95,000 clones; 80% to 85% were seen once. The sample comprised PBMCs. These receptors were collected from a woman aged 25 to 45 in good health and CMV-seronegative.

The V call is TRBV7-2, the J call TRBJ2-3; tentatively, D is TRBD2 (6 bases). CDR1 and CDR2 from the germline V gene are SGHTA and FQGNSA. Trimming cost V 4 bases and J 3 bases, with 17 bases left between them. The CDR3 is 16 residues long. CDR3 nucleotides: TGTGCCAGCAGCTCGAAGATCATAGCGGAAACAGATACGCAGTATTTT. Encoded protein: CASSSKIIAETDTQYF. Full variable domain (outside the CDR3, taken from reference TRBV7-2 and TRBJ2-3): GAGVSQSPSNKVTEKGKDVELRCDPISGHTALYWYRQSLGQGLEFLIYFQGNSAPDKSGLPSDRFSAERTGGSVSTLTIQRTQQEDSAVYLCASSSKIIAETDTQYFGPGTRLTVL.

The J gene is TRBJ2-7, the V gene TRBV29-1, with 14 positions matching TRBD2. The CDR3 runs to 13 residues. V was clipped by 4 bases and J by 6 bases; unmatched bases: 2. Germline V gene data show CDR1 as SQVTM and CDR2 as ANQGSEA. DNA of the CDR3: TGCAGCGTTGGGACTAGCGGGAGGTCCGAGCAGTACTTC. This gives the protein CSVGTSGRSEQYF.

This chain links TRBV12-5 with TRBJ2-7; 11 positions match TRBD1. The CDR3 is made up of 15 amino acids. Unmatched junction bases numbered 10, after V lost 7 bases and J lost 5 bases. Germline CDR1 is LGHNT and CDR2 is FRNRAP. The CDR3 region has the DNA TGTGCTAGTGCCATCCCGGGACAGGGGGAGCACGAGCAGTACTTC. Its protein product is CASAIPGQGEHEQYF. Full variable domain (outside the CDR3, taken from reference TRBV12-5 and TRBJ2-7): DARVTQTPRHKVTEMGQEVTMRCQPILGHNTVFWYRQTMMQGLELLAYFRNRAPLDDSGMPKDRFSAEMPDATLATLKIQPSEPRDSAVYFCASAIPGQGEHEQYFGPGTRLTVT.

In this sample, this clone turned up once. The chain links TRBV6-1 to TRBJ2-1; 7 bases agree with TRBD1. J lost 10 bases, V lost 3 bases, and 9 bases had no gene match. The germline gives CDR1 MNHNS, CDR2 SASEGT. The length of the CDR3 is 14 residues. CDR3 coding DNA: TGTGCCAGCAGTGAGGGGGTAGACAGGGCCGAGCAGTTCTTC. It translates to CASSEGVDRAEQFF.

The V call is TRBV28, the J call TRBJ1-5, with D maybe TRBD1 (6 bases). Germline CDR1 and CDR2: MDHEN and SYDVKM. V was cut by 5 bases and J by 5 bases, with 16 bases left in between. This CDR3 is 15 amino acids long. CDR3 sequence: CASSPTGPSYQPQHF. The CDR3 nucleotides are TGTGCCAGCAGTCCGACAGGCCCCTCATATCAGCCCCAGCATTTT.

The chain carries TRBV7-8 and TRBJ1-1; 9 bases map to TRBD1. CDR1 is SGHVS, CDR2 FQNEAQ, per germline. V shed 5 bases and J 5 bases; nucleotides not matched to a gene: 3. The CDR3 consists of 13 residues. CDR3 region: CASSRQGGTEAFF. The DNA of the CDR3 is TGTGCCAGCAGCCGACAGGGGGGAACTGAAGCTTTCTTT. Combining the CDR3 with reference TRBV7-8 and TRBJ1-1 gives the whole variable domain GAGVSQSPRYKVAKRGQDVALRCDPISGHVSLFWYQQALGQGPEFLTYFQNEAQLDKSGLPSDRFFAERPEGSVSTLKIQRTQQEDSAVYLCASSRQGGTEAFFGQGTRLTVV.

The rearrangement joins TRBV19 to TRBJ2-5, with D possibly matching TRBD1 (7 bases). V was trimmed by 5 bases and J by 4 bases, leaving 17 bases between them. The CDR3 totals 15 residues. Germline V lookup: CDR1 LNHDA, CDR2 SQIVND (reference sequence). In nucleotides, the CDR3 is TGTGCCAGTAGTTCAGGGACCCAGGGGGGAGAGACCCAGTACTTC. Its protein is CASSSGTQGGETQYF.

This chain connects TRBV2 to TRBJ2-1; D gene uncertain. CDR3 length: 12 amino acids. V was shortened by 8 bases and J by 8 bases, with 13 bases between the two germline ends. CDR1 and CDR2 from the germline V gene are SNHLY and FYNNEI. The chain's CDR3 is CASGPGIDEQFF. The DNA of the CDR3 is TGTGCCAGCGGGCCTGGAATCGATGAGCAGTTCTTC.

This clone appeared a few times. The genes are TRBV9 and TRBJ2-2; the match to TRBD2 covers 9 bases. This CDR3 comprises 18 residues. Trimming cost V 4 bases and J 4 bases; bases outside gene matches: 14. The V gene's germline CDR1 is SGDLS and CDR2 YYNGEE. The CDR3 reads CASSSRGSGSLGTGELFF. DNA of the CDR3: TGTGCCAGCAGCTCCCGGGGTAGCGGGAGCCTGGGCACCGGGGAGCTGTTTTTT.

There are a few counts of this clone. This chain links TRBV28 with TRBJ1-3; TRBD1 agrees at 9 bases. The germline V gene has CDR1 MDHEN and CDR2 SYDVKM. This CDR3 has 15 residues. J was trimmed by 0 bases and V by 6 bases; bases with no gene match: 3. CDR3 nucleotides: TGTGCCAGCAGGGACAGGGGTAACTCTGGAAACACCATATATTTT. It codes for CASRDRGNSGNTIYF.

This CDR3 is CASSDRGGALYNEQFF. For the CDR3, the DNA is TGTGCCAGCAGCGATAGGGGCGGAGCCCTGTACAATGAGCAGTTCTTC. J is TRBJ2-1 and V is TRBV9; possibly TRBD1 for D (5 bases). The CDR3 length is 16 residues. Germline CDR1 reads SGDLS; CDR2 reads YYNGEE. V dropped 3 bases and J dropped 4 bases, with 17 bases sitting between them.

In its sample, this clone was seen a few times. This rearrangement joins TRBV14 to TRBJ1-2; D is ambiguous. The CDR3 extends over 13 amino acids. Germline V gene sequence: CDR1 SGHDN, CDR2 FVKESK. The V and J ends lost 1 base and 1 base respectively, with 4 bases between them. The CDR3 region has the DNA TGTGCCAGCAGCCAAGCCGTTAACTATGGCTACACCTTC. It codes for CASSQAVNYGYTF.

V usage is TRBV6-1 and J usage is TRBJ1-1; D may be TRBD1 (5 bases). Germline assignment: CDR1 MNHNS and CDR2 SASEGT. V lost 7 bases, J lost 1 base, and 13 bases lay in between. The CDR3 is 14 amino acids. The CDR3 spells CASTWTRSNTEAFF. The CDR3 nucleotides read TGTGCCAGCACCTGGACACGGTCGAACACTGAAGCTTTCTTT.

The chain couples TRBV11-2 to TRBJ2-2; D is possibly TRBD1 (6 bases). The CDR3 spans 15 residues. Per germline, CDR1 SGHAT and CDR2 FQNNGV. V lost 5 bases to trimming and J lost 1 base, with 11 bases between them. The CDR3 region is CASSKGTLNTGELFF. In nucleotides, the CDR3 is TGTGCCAGCAGCAAAGGGACACTGAACACCGGGGAGCTGTTTTTT.

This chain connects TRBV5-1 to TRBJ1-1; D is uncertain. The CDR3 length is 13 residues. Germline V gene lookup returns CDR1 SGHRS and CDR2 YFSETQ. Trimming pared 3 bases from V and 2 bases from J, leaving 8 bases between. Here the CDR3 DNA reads TGCGCCAGCAGCTACACAGAAAACACTGAAGCTTTCTTT. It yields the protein CASSYTENTEAFF. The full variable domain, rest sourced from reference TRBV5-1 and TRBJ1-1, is KAGVTQTPRYLIKTRGQQVTLSCSPISGHRSVSWYQQTPGQGLQFLFEYFSETQRNKGNFPGRFSGRQFSNSRSEMNVSTLELGDSALYLCASSYTENTEAFFGQGTRLTVV.

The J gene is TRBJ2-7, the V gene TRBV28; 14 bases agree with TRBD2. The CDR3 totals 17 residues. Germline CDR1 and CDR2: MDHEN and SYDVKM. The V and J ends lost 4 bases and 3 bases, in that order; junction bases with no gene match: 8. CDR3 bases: TGTGCCAGCAGTTCCGGGACTAGCGGGAGAGGCGACTACGAGCAGTACTTC. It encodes CASSSGTSGRGDYEQYF. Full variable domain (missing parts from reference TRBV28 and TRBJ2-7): DVKVTQSSRYLVKRTGEKVFLECVQDMDHENMFWYRQDPGLGLRLIYFSYDVKMKEKGDIPEGYSVSREKKERFSLILESASTNQTSMYLCASSSGTSGRGDYEQYFGPGTRLTVT.

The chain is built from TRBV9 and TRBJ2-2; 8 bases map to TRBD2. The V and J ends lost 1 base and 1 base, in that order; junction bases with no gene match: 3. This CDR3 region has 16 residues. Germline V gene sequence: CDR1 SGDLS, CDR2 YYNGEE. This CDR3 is CASSVILAGNTGELFF. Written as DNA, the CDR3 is TGTGCCAGCAGCGTAATCCTAGCGGGGAACACCGGGGAGCTGTTTTTT.

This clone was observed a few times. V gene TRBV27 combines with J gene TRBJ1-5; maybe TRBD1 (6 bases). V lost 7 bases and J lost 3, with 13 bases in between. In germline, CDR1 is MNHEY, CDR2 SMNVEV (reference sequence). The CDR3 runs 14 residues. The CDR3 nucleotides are TGTGCCAGCAACAAACAGGGAGACAATCAGCCCCAGCATTTT. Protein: CASNKQGDNQPQHF.

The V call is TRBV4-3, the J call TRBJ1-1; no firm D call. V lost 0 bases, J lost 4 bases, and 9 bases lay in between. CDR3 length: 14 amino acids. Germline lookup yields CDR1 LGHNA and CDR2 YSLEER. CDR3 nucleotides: TGCGCCAGCAGCCAAGAGGGAGGAATCACTGAAGCTTTCTTT. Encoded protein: CASSQEGGITEAFF.

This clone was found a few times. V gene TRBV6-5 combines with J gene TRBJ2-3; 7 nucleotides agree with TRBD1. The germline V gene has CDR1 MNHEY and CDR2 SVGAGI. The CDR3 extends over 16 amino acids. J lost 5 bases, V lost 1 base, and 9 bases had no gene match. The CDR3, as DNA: TGTGCCAGCAGTTACTACGCGACAGGGTTGGGAGATACGCAGTATTTT. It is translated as CASSYYATGLGDTQYF.

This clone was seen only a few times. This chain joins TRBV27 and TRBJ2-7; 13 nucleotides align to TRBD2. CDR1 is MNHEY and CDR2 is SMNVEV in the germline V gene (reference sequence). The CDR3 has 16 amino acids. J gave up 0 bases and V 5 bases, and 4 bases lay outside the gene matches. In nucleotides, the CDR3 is TGTGCCAGCAGTCCAGGACTAGCGGGAGCCTCCTACGAGCAGTACTTC. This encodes CASSPGLAGASYEQYF.

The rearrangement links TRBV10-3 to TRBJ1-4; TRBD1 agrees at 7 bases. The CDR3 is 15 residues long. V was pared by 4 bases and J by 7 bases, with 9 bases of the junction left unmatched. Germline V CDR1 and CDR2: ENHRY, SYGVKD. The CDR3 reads CAISAGTAALEKLFF. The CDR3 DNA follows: TGTGCCATCAGTGCTGGGACAGCTGCTCTTGAAAAACTGTTTTTT.

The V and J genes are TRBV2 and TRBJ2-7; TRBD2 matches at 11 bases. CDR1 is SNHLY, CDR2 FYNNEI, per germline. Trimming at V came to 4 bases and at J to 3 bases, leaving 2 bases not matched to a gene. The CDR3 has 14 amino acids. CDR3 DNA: TGTGCCAGCAGTGGAGGGACTAGCGGCTACGAGCAGTACTTC. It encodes CASSGGTSGYEQYF. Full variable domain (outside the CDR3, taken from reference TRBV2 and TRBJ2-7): EPEVTQTPSHQVTQMGQEVILRCVPISNHLYFYWYRQILGQKVEFLVSFYNNEISEKSEIFDDQFSVERPDGSNFTLKIRSTKLEDSAMYFCASSGGTSGYEQYFGPGTRLTVT.

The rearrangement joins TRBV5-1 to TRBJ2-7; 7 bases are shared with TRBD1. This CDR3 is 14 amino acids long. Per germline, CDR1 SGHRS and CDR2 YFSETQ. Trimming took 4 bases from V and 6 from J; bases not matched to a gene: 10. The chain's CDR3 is CASSLWDSAAEQYF. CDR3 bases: TGCGCCAGCAGCCTATGGGACAGTGCTGCCGAGCAGTACTTC.

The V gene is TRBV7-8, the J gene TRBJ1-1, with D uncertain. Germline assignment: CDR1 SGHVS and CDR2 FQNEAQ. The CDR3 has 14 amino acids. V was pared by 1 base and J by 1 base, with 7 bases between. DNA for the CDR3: TGTGCCAGCAGCTTAGAGCACAGGAACACTGAAGCTTTCTTT. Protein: CASSLEHRNTEAFF.

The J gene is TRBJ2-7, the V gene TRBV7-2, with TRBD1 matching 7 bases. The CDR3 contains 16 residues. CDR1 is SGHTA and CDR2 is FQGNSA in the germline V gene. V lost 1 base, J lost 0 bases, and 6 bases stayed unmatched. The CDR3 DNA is TGTGCCAGCAGCTTAGACTTGACAGGGAGCTCCTACGAGCAGTACTTC. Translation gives CASSLDLTGSSYEQYF.

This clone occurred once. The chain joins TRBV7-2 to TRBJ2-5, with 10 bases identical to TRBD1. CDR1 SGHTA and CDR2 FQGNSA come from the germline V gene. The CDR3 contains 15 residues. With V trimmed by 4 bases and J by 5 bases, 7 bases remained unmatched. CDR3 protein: CASSWDRGGVETQYF. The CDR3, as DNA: TGTGCCAGCAGCTGGGACAGGGGTGGCGTGGAGACCCAGTACTTC.